A selection of T cell receptor beta chains follows, all from one sample in a study of cytomegalovirus exposure and HLA in healthy donors. Using immunoSEQ multiplex PCR, the repertoire was profiled, and TCRdb retains in-frame clones only, with some absent. The table includes roughly 200,000 clones, roughly 78% detected once. The specimen was PBMCs. The receptor set was obtained from a girl between 10 and 17 years old in good health and CMV-seropositive. CDR3s include the opening cysteine and the closing phenylalanine or tryptophan. D genes are given only for firm matches. A clone size is listed for some rows: how often the clone was seen (once, few, many), or a class if it is expanded.

CASSQPAGGEQFF TGCGCCAGCAGCCAGCCAGCGGGGGGGGAGCAGTTCTTC NA 13 TRBJ2-1 TRBD2 TRBV4-1
CSVISVPRGQVALNYGYTF TGCAGCGTGATAAGTGTCCCAAGGGGACAGGTCGCTCTTAACTATGGCTACACCTTC once 19 TRBJ1-2 TRBD1 TRBV29-1
CASTVGQGEGETQYF TGTGCCAGCACAGTTGGACAGGGTGAGGGAGAGACCCAGTACTTC NA 15 TRBJ2-5 TRBD1 TRBV9
CASSFRWGGTDTQYF TGTGCCAGCAGTTTTCGGTGGGGGGGCACAGATACGCAGTATTTT NA 15 TRBJ2-3 NA TRBV6-5
CAWSVEYNEQFF TGTGCCTGGAGTGTGGAGTACAATGAGCAGTTCTTC NA 12 TRBJ2-1 NA TRBV30
CASSPGSTYEQYF TGTGCCAGCAGCCCCGGGTCAACTTACGAGCAGTACTTC NA 13 TRBJ2-7 NA TRBV7-2
CASSLDLGGLGEQYF TGTGCCAGCAGCTTAGATCTGGGAGGGTTGGGCGAGCAGTACTTC NA 15 TRBJ2-7 TRBD2 TRBV7-9
CASSFFGNEQFF TGTGCCAGCAGCTTCTTCGGTAATGAGCAGTTCTTC NA 12 TRBJ2-1 NA TRBV7-2
CASSPNRDIIYTDTQYF TGCGCCAGCAGCCCCAACCGGGACATAATTTACACAGATACGCAGTATTTT NA 17 TRBJ2-3 NA TRBV4-3
CASSSSATNEKLFF TGTGCCAGCAGCTCCAGTGCAACTAATGAAAAACTGTTTTTT NA 14 TRBJ1-4 NA TRBV7-9
CASSLSAAGAYEQYF TGTGCCAGCAGCTTAAGCGCGGCTGGGGCTTACGAGCAGTACTTC NA 15 TRBJ2-7 NA TRBV7-9
CASSQVNTHTGELFF TGTGCCAGCAGCCAAGTAAACACCCACACCGGGGAGCTGTTTTTT NA 15 TRBJ2-2 NA TRBV4-2
CASSSLSGGPYEQYF TGTGCCAGCAGCTCTCTGTCGGGGGGGCCCTACGAGCAGTACTTC few 15 TRBJ2-7 TRBD2 TRBV5-4
CASSLSAGAYNEQFF TGTGCCAGCAGCTTGTCGGCGGGGGCTTACAATGAGCAGTTCTTC NA 15 TRBJ2-1 NA TRBV5-4
CASSPRTGGVSNTGELFF TGTGCCAGCAGTCCACGGACAGGGGGGGTCTCGAACACCGGGGAGCTGTTTTTT few 18 TRBJ2-2 TRBD1 TRBV27
CASSLAYSPYEQYF TGCGCCAGCAGCTTGGCCTATTCGCCCTACGAGCAGTACTTC few 14 TRBJ2-7 NA TRBV5-1
CASSLDLGTGLGSPLHF TGTGCCAGCAGCTTAGATCTCGGGACAGGGTTAGGCTCACCCCTCCACTTT NA 17 TRBJ1-6 TRBD1 TRBV11-2
CSARVQLEQYF TGCAGTGCTAGGGTTCAACTCGAGCAGTACTTC NA 11 TRBJ2-7 NA TRBV20-1
CASSLDRGQYEQYF TGTGCCAGCAGCTTAGACAGGGGCCAGTACGAGCAGTACTTC NA 14 TRBJ2-7 NA TRBV11-3
CASSFVQGEDTQYF TGTGCCAGCAGCTTTGTCCAGGGGGAAGATACGCAGTATTTT NA 14 TRBJ2-3 TRBD1 TRBV5-6
CASSLGTAADGYTF TGTGCCAGCAGCTTAGGTACGGCGGCAGATGGCTACACCTTC NA 14 TRBJ1-2 NA TRBV7-9
CASGLETGGHGYTF TGTGCTAGTGGTTTAGAGACAGGGGGTCACGGCTACACCTTC NA 14 TRBJ1-2 TRBD1 TRBV12-5